These T cell receptor beta chains were read from a single sample in a study of vaccination effects on CD4 cells after COVID-19. Sequencing was performed with immunoSEQ multiplex PCR; in TCRdb, only in-frame clones are kept and a portion is missing. The sample consists of 70,000 to 85,000 clones, 75% to 85% of them appearing once. Their antigens remain unidentified. The specimen was CD4+ T cells from PBMCs cultured with HCoV-229E spike peptides, collected after COVID-19 vaccination. These receptor sequences come from a human donor who received a COVID-19 vaccine. Each CDR3 is given with its conserved first and last residue. A D gene is named only where the DNA matches it firmly. Clone size is shown for a subset of rows, as once, few, many or a class of expanded clone.

clone_size,v_call,d_call,j_call,cdr3_nt,cdr3_aa
once,TRBV7-2,TRBD1,TRBJ1-5,TGTGCCAGCAGCTGGACAGGGGATCAGCCCCAGCATTTT,CASSWTGDQPQHF
NA,TRBV7-3,NA,TRBJ2-3,TGTGCCAGCAGCCCCCAGAGGACTTCTAGCACAGATACGCAGTATTTT,CASSPQRTSSTDTQYF
once,TRBV15,TRBD1,TRBJ1-5,TGTGCCACCAGGCTTCCGGGACAGAGCAATCAGCCCCAGCATTTT,CATRLPGQSNQPQHF
NA,TRBV2,NA,TRBJ1-1,TGTGCCAGCAGTGTCGAGATTCGGACTGAAGCTTTCTTT,CASSVEIRTEAFF
NA,TRBV27,NA,TRBJ1-2,TGTGCCAGCAGAGTCTTATCGGCAGGCGAAGCTAACTATGGCTACACCTTC,CASRVLSAGEANYGYTF
NA,TRBV24-1,TRBD1,TRBJ2-5,TGTGCCACTAGTGTAGGGGGCTCAGAGACCCAGTACTTC,CATSVGGSETQYF
NA,TRBV27,NA,TRBJ2-1,TGTGCCAGCAGTTTTTCCCCCTCTCGGGTGTACAATGAGCAGTTCTTC,CASSFSPSRVYNEQFF
NA,TRBV4-1,NA,TRBJ1-3,TGCGCCAGCAGCCAAGCGGGCGGGGTTGGAAACACCATATATTTT,CASSQAGGVGNTIYF
NA,TRBV5-1,NA,TRBJ2-5,TGCGCCAGCAGCCGGATGGGGGCCCCCCAAGAGACCCAGTACTTC,CASSRMGAPQETQYF
NA,TRBV3-1/TRBV3-2,NA,TRBJ2-3,TGTGCCAGCAGCCCGGGCCCCTTCACAGATACGCAGTATTTT,CASSPGPFTDTQYF
once,TRBV11-1,NA,TRBJ2-5,TGTGCCAGCAGCTTCGGGGGCCCAGAGACCCAGTACTTC,CASSFGGPETQYF
NA,TRBV12-5,NA,TRBJ1-6,TGTGCTAGTGGCGGGACAAATAATTCACCCCTCCACTTT,CASGGTNNSPLHF
NA,TRBV6-5,NA,TRBJ1-2,TGTGCCAGCAATGGAGGGGTGAACTATGGCTACACCTTC,CASNGGVNYGYTF
NA,TRBV7-9,TRBD1,TRBJ1-5,TGTGCCAGCAATCTAGGGTCCCAGGGGGATGGGCCCCAGCATTTT,CASNLGSQGDGPQHF
NA,TRBV6-2/TRBV6-3,TRBD2,TRBJ2-1,TGTGCCAGCAGTGAGACCGGGACTAGCGGGGGGCGGGAGCAGTTCTTC,CASSETGTSGGREQFF
NA,TRBV5-1,NA,TRBJ1-1,TGCGCCAGCAGCTTGGAGGCGGGTGTAAATACTGAAGCTTTCTTT,CASSLEAGVNTEAFF
NA,TRBV18,NA,TRBJ1-1,TGTGCCAGCTCACGGGACCCAGGGTTCAGTACGAACACTGAAGCTTTCTTT,CASSRDPGFSTNTEAFF
NA,TRBV30,NA,TRBJ2-2,TGTGCCTGGAGTGCTCAGGGGACCGGGGAGCTGTTTTTT,CAWSAQGTGELFF
few,TRBV19,NA,TRBJ1-1,TGTGCCAGTAGACTGACCGGGCCCTACCTTTTT,CASRLTGPYLF
once,TRBV5-1,TRBD1,TRBJ1-6,TGCGCCAGCTCGGGACAGGGCTTAAGGTCACCCCTCCACTTT,CASSGQGLRSPLHF
NA,TRBV5-4,TRBD1,TRBJ1-3,TGTGCCAGCAGCAATACAGGGGACCCCTCGGGAGCTGGAAACACCATATATTTT,CASSNTGDPSGAGNTIYF
NA,TRBV5-4,TRBD1,TRBJ1-1,TGTGCCAGCAGGCAGGGGGAGAACACTGAAGCTTTCTTT,CASRQGENTEAFF